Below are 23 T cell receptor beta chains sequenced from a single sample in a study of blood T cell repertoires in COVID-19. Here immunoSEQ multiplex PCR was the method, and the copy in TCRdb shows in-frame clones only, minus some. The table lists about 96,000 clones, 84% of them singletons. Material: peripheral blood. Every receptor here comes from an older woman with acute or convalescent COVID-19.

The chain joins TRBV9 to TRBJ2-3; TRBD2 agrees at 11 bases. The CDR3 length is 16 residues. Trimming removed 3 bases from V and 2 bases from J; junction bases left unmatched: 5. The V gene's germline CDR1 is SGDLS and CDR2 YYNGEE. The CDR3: CASSAILAGVTDTQYF. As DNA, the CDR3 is TGTGCCAGCAGCGCGATACTAGCGGGGGTCACAGATACGCAGTATTTT.

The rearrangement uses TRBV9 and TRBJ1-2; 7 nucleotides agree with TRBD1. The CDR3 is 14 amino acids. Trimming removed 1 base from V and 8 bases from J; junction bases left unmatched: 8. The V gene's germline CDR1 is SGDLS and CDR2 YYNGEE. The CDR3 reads CASSVRETGIGYTF. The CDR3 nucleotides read TGTGCCAGCAGCGTACGTGAGACAGGGATAGGCTACACCTTC. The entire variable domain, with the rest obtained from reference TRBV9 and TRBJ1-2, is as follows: DSGVTQTPKHLITATGQRVTLRCSPRSGDLSVYWYQQSLDQGLQFLIQYYNGEERAKGNILERFSAQQFPDLHSELNLSSLELGDSALYFCASSVRETGIGYTFGSGTRLTVV.

The CDR3 DNA is TGCGCCAGCAGCTTGTCGGGACAGCACTCAACTAATGAAAAACTGTTTTTT. Translation gives CASSLSGQHSTNEKLFF. The chain is built from TRBV5-1 and TRBJ1-4; 7 positions match TRBD1. The V segment lost 1 base and the J segment 0 bases; nucleotides outside the gene matches: 6. The length of the CDR3 is 17 residues. Germline CDR1 and CDR2: SGHRS and YFSETQ.

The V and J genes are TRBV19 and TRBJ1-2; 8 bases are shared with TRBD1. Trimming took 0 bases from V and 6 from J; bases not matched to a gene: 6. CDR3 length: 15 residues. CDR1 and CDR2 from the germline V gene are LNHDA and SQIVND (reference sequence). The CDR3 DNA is TGTGCCAGTAGTATAGATGGGAGGACAGGGAATGGCTACACCTTC. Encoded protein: CASSIDGRTGNGYTF.

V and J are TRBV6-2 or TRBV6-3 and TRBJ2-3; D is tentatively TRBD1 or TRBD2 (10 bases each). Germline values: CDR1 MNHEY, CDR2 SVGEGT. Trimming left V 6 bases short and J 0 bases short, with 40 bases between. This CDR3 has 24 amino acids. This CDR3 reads CASSRRPGQGNKAGGLTSTDTQYF. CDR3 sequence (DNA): TGTGCCAGCAGCCGCCGACCGGGACAGGGGAACAAAGCGGGGGGGTTAACTAGCACAGATACGCAGTATTTT.

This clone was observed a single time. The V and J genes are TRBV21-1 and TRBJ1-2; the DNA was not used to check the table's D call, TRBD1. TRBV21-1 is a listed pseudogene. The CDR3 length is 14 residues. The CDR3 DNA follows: TGTGCCAGCAGCAAAGATAGGGGATACTATGGCTACACCTTC. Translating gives CASSKDRGYYGYTF.

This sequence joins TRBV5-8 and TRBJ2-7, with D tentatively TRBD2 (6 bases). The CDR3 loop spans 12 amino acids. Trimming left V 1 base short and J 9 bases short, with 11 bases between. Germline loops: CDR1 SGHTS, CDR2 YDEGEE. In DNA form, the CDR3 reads TGTGCCAGCAGCTTGTTAGGAGCGGGGCAGTACTTC. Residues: CASSLLGAGQYF. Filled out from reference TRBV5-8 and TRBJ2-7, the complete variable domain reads EAGVTQSPTHLIKTRGQQATLRCSPISGHTSVYWYQQALGLGLQFLLWYDEGEERNRGNFPPRFSGRQFPNYSSELNVNALELEDSALYLCASSLLGAGQYFGPGTRLTVT.

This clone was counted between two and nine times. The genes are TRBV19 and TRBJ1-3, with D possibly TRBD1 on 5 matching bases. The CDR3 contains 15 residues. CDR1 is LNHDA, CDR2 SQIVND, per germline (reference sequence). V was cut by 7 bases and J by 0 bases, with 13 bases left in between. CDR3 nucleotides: TGTGCCAGTACCCCGGGACTCAACTCTGGAAACACCATATATTTT. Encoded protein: CASTPGLNSGNTIYF.

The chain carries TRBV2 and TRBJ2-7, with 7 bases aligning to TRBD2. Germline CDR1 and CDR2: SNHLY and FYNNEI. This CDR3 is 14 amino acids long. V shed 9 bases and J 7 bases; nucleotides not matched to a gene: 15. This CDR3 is CASIRDYTLGEQYF. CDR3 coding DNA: TGTGCCAGTATCCGGGACTACACGTTAGGTGAGCAGTACTTC.

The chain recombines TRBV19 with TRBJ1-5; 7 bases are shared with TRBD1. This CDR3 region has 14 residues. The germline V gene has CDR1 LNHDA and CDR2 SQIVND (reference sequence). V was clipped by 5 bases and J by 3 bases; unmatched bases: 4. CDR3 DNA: TGTGCCAGTAGTCATGACAGGGCCAATCAGCCCCAGCATTTT. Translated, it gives CASSHDRANQPQHF.

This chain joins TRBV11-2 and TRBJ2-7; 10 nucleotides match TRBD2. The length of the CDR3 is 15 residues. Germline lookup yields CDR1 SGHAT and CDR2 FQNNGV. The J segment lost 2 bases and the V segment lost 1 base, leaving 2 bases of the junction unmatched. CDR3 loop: CASSLVLAGPYEQYF. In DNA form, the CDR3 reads TGTGCCAGCAGCTTAGTACTAGCGGGGCCCTACGAGCAGTACTTC.

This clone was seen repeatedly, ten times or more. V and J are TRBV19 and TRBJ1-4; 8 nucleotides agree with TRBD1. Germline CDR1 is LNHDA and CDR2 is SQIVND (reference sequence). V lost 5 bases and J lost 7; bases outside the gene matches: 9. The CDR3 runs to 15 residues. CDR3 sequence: CASSALRTGSEKLFF. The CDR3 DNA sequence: TGTGCCAGTAGTGCGTTGAGGACAGGGAGTGAAAAACTGTTTTTT.

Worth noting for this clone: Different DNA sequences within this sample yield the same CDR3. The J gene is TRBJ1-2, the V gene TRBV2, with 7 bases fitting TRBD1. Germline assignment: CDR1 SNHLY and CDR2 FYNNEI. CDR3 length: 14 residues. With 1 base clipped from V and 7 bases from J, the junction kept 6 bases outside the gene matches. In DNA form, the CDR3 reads TGTGCCAGCAGTGAAGGACAGGGCAGATCTGGCTACACCTTC. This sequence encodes CASSEGQGRSGYTF.

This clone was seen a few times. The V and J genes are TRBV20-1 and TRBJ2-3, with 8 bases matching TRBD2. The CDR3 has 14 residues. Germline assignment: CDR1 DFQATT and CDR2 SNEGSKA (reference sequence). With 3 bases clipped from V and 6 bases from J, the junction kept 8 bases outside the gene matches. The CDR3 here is CSASARGGRDTQYF. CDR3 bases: TGCAGTGCTAGTGCACGGGGGGGCCGGGATACGCAGTATTTT.

The CDR3 DNA is TGTGCCAGCAGCCAATTAAGGGGTATGAACACCGGGGAGCTGTTTTTT. The encoded protein is CASSQLRGMNTGELFF. The chain joins TRBV5-4 to TRBJ2-2; possibly TRBD1 for D (5 bases). CDR3 length: 16 residues. Trimming removed 4 bases at V and 1 base at J, with 14 bases between. Germline V CDR1 and CDR2: SGHNT, YYREEE (reference sequence).

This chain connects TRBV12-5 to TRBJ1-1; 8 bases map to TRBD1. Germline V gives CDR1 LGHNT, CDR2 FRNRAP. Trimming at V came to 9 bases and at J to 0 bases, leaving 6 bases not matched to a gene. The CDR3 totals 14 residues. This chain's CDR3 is CASATGAMNTEAFF. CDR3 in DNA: TGTGCTAGCGCGACAGGGGCCATGAACACTGAAGCTTTCTTT.

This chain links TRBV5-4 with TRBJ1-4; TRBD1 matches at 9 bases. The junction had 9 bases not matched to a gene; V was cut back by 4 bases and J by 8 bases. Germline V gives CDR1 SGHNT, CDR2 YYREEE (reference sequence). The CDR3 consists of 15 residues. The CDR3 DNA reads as TGTGCCAGCAGCATTAGGGACAGGGTTGGAGAAAAACTGTTTTTT. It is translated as CASSIRDRVGEKLFF. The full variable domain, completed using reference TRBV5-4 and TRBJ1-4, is ETGVTQSPTHLIKTRGQQVTLRCSSQSGHNTVSWYQQALGQGPQFIFQYYREEENGRGNFPPRFSGLQFPNYSSELNVNALELDDSALYLCASSIRDRVGEKLFFGSGTQLSVL.

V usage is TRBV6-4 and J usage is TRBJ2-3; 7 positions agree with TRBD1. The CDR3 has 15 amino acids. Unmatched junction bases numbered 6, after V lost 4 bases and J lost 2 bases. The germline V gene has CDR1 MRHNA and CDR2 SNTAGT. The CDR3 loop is CASSATGEITDTQYF. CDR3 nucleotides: TGTGCCAGCAGTGCCACAGGGGAGATCACAGATACGCAGTATTTT.

The CDR3 spells CASSIGDRGYGYTF. The CDR3, as DNA: TGTGCCAGTAGTATCGGGGACAGGGGCTATGGCTACACCTTC. The rearrangement uses TRBV19 and TRBJ1-2; TRBD1 agrees at 10 bases. The V and J ends lost 3 bases and 4 bases, in that order; junction bases with no gene match: 2. The CDR3 has 14 amino acids. Per germline, CDR1 LNHDA and CDR2 SQIVND (reference sequence). Looking up the rest from reference TRBV19 and TRBJ1-2 gives the full variable domain: DGGITQSPKYLFRKEGQNVTLSCEQNLNHDAMYWYRQDPGQGLRLIYYSQIVNDFQKGDIAEGYSVSREKKESFPLTVTSAQKNPTAFYLCASSIGDRGYGYTFGSGTRLTVV.

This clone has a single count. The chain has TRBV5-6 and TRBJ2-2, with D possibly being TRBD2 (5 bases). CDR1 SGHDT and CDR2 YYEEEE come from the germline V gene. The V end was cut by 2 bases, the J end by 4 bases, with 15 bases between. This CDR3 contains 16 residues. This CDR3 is CASSFLILASTGELFF. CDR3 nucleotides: TGTGCCAGCAGCTTTCTAATTCTAGCAAGCACCGGGGAGCTGTTTTTT.

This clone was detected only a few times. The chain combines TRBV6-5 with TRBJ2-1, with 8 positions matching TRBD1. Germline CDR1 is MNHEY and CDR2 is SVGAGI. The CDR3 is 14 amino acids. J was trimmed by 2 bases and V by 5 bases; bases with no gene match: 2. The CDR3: CASSQGATYNEQFF. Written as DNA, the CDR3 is TGTGCCAGCAGTCAGGGGGCTACCTACAATGAGCAGTTCTTC.

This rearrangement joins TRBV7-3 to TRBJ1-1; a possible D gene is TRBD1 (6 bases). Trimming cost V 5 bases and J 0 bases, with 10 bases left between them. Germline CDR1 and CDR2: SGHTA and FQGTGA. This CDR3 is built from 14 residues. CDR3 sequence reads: CASSRTGMNTEAFF. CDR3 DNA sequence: TGTGCCAGCAGCCGAACAGGGATGAACACTGAAGCTTTCTTT.

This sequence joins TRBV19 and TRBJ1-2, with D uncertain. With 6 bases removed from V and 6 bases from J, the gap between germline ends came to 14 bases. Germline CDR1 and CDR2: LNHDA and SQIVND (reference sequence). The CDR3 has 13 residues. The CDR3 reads CASSRRREDGYTF. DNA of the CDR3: TGTGCCAGTAGCCGACGCCGGGAGGATGGCTACACCTTC.